The 19 T cell receptor beta chains presented below share a single source sample, sequenced in a study of T cell repertoires in cytomegalovirus infection. TCRdb called the reads again in MiXCR, with one record for every CDR3 protein. The repertoire holds hundreds of thousands of distinct CDR3 sequences, 24% seen once, with 6.5% to 10% in the top ten. The sample consisted of CD8+ T cells from PBMCs. Receptor source: a human donor in good health (CMV status not recorded). Some clones in this sample may be carry-over from other donors' samples.

This clonotype has a count of ten or more. The chain has TRBV7-2 and TRBJ2-1; D perhaps matches TRBD2 (6 bases). CDR1 is SGHTA, CDR2 FQGNSA, per germline. Trimming took off 7 bases at V and 4 bases at J, with 20 bases between the two ends. The CDR3 covers 16 residues. CDR3 nucleotide sequence: TGTGCCAGCACCCCTTTGGGGGGTCGCGGGTACAATGAGCAGTTCTTC. Its translation: CASTPLGGRGYNEQFF.

This rearrangement joins TRBV20-1 to TRBJ1-1; possibly TRBD1 for D (6 bases). The germline V and J ends were trimmed by 5 bases and 3 bases, with 16 bases remaining between them. The CDR3 runs to 14 residues. Germline assignment: CDR1 DFQATT and CDR2 SNEGSKA (reference sequence). CDR3 bases: TGCAGTGCTGGACAGACCCTCGGAGACACTGAAGCTTTCTTT. It yields the protein CSAGQTLGDTEAFF.

The CDR3 DNA reads as TGTGCCAGCAGCTTACGACAGGGATCCGAGCAGTACGTC. This gives the protein CASSLRQGSEQYV. The rearrangement joins TRBV11-2 to TRBJ2-7, with TRBD1 matching over 7 bases. This CDR3 is built from 13 residues. The germline V gene encodes CDR1 SGHAT and CDR2 FQNNGV. V trimming: 2 bases; J trimming: 6 bases; junction bases outside the gene matches: 4.

This chain links TRBV29-1 with TRBJ2-7; 7 bases match TRBD2. The germline CDR1 and CDR2 sequences are SQVTM and ANQGSEA. The CDR3 loop spans 14 amino acids. The V segment lost 6 bases and the J segment 4 bases; nucleotides outside the gene matches: 12. CDR3 coding DNA: TGCAGCGTGTCCTTACAGGAGGGAGGGTACGAGCAGTACTTC. Protein product: CSVSLQEGGYEQYF.

This rearrangement joins TRBV6-6 to TRBJ1-5; 9 positions match TRBD1. The ends lost 3 bases at V and 4 bases at J; junction bases unmatched: 4. The CDR3 is 15 residues long. The germline V gene encodes CDR1 MNHNY and CDR2 SVGAGI (reference sequence). The CDR3 reads CASSYTGGSNQPQHF. CDR3 DNA sequence: TGTGCCAGCAGTTATACAGGGGGCAGTAATCAGCCCCAGCATTTT.

This chain uses TRBV5-5 with TRBJ2-7; D uncertain. The V end was cut by 1 base, the J end by 2 bases, with 10 bases between. The CDR3 is 14 residues long. The germline gives CDR1 SGHKS, CDR2 YYEKEE (reference sequence). The CDR3 DNA is TGTGCCAGCAGCTTGAGGGCAGAAGCCTACGAGCAGTACTTC. Translating it yields CASSLRAEAYEQYF.

The table lists this clonotype with many counts. The V gene is TRBV7-3, the J gene TRBJ2-1, with 8 bases lining up with TRBD2. Germline V gene data show CDR1 as SGHTA and CDR2 as FQGTGA. Trimming cost V 5 bases and J 6 bases; bases outside gene matches: 12. This CDR3 comprises 16 residues. The CDR3, as DNA: TGTGCCAGCAGCCCTCACGGAGGACTAGCAGGCAATGAGCAGTTCTTC. Residues: CASSPHGGLAGNEQFF.

The genes are TRBV23-1 and TRBJ1-1, with a possible D match to TRBD1 (5 bases). TRBV23-1 falls under the ORF class, with uncertain function. The CDR3 loop spans 14 amino acids. Between the trimmed V and J ends, which lost 4 bases and 4 bases, there was a span of 13 bases. CDR3 protein: CASSRAGRSTEAFF. The CDR3 nucleotides read TGCGCCAGCAGTCGGGCAGGGAGGTCCACTGAAGCTTTCTTT.

This clonotype was counted only a few times. The chain carries TRBV5-6 and TRBJ1-1, with 8 bases fitting TRBD1. From germline, CDR1 is SGHDT and CDR2 YYEEEE. The trim removed 5 bases at V and 2 bases at J, leaving 14 bases unmatched. The CDR3 contains 17 residues. The CDR3 region is CASSYTTRGLENTEAFF. The DNA of the CDR3 is TGTGCCAGCAGTTACACCACCAGGGGGCTAGAAAACACTGAAGCTTTCTTT.

There are many counts of this clonotype. The V gene is TRBV7-4, the J gene TRBJ1-5, with 8 bases matching TRBD1. This CDR3 is built from 15 residues. CDR1 is SGHVT and CDR2 is SQSDAQ in the germline V gene. Unmatched junction bases numbered 7, after V lost 6 bases and J lost 3 bases. CDR3 in amino acids: CASSLDRGDNQPQHF. The DNA for the CDR3 is TGTGCCAGCAGTCTAGACAGGGGAGACAATCAGCCCCAGCATTTT.

This clonotype was detected many times. V and J are TRBV10-3 and TRBJ1-2, with TRBD1 identical over 8 bases. CDR1 ENHRY and CDR2 SYGVKD come from the germline V gene. The CDR3 runs 10 residues. The trim removed 11 bases at V and 8 bases at J, leaving 4 bases unmatched. CDR3 bases: TGTGCCGCAGGGGGCGCGGGCTACACCTTC. It codes for CAAGGAGYTF.

V usage is TRBV29-1 and J usage is TRBJ2-7; 8 bases are shared with TRBD1. The germline V gene has CDR1 SQVTM and CDR2 ANQGSEA. CDR3 size: 13 residues. J was trimmed by 7 bases and V by 6 bases; bases with no gene match: 11. The CDR3 DNA is TGCAGCGTCGCCGGGACAGGAACCTGGGAGCAGTACTTC. Residues: CSVAGTGTWEQYF.

This clonotype was picked up a small number of times. J is TRBJ1-1 and V is TRBV7-9, with 7 positions matching TRBD1. CDR1 SEHNR and CDR2 FQNEAQ come from the germline V gene (reference sequence). The CDR3 is made up of 15 amino acids. V was pared by 5 bases and J by 4 bases, with 10 bases of the junction left unmatched. DNA of the CDR3: TGTGCCAGCAGCCCCCCGCAGGGGGATACCACTGAAGCTTTCTTT. Its translation is CASSPPQGDTTEAFF.

A few counts support this clonotype. The chain recombines TRBV14 with TRBJ2-7; TRBD1 matches at 11 bases. There are 16 residues in the CDR3. Trimming cost V 1 base and J 3 bases; bases outside gene matches: 5. From germline, CDR1 is SGHDN and CDR2 FVKESK. The CDR3 coding sequence is TGTGCCAGCAGCCAAGCCGGGACAGGGGGGGACTACGAGCAGTACTTC. Translating it yields CASSQAGTGGDYEQYF.

The gene calls are TRBV20-1 and TRBJ2-1, with a possible D match to TRBD2 (5 bases). The ends were cut back, 3 bases at V and 10 bases at J, with 16 bases in the middle. The CDR3 sequence is 13 residues long. CDR1 and CDR2 from the germline V gene are DFQATT and SNEGSKA (reference sequence). The CDR3 is CSASGISPGEQFF. The CDR3 DNA is TGCAGTGCTAGCGGGATTTCCCCGGGGGAGCAGTTCTTC.

This clonotype was counted a few times. The rearrangement uses TRBV28 and TRBJ2-3; D gene uncertain. The CDR3 contains 11 residues. Per germline, CDR1 MDHEN and CDR2 SYDVKM. V was clipped by 8 bases and J by 7 bases, with 10 bases between them. CDR3 sequence: CASGRSNTQYF. CDR3 DNA: TGTGCCAGCGGAAGGTCTAATACGCAGTATTTT.

This clonotype was seen a handful of times. The V gene is TRBV6-5, the J gene TRBJ1-1; no firm D call. The V gene lost 2 bases and the J gene lost 3 bases, with 13 bases spanning the gap. The CDR3 length is 15 residues. Germline-derived CDR1 and CDR2 are MNHEY and SVGAGI. The CDR3 coding sequence is TGTGCCAGCAGTTACGGAAAGGGCAGAGACACTGAAGCTTTCTTT. Amino acids: CASSYGKGRDTEAFF.

This chain uses TRBV7-6 with TRBJ2-3, with D tentatively TRBD2 (5 bases). The ends were cut back, 5 bases at V and 6 bases at J, with 12 bases in the middle. This CDR3 is 13 amino acids long. CDR1 and CDR2 from the germline V gene are SGHVS and FNYEAQ. For the CDR3, the DNA is TGTGCCAGCAGCCGTCAGAGGGTTGATACGCAGTATTTT. Translating gives CASSRQRVDTQYF.

Remarks on this clonotype: A much larger clone differs by one base, so this may be a read error. The rearrangement joins TRBV18 to TRBJ2-1; possible D gene TRBD2, 5 bases. The germline CDR1 and CDR2 sequences are KGHSH and LQKENI. Deletions cut 1 base from V and 6 bases from J, with 16 bases between. This CDR3 has 16 amino acids. Here the CDR3 reads CASSPRGGSPPNEQFF. CDR3 coding DNA: TGTGCCAGCTCACCACGAGGCGGGTCACCTCCCAATGAGCAGTTCTTC.